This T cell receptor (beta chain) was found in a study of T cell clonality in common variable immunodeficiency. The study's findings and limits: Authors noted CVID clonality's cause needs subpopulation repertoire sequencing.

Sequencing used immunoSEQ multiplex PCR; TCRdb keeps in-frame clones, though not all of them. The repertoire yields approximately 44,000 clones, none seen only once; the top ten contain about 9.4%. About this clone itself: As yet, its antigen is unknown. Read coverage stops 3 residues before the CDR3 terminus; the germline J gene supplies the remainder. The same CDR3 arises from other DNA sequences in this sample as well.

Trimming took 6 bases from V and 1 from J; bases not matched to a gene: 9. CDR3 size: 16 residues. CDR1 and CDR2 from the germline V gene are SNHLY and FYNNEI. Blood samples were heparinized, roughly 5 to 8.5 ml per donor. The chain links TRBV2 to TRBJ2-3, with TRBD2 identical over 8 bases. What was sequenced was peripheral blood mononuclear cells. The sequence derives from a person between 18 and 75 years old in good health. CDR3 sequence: CASSELVSGGTDTQYF. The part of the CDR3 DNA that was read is TGTGCCAGCAGCGAATTGGTTAGCGGGGGCACAGATACG.